The source of this T cell receptor beta chain is a study of blood T cell repertoires in COVID-19. The ends were cut back, 3 bases at V and 7 bases at J, with 16 bases in the middle. Per the germline V gene, CDR1 is DFQATT and CDR2 is SNEGSKA (reference sequence). The CDR3 loop spans 13 amino acids. Repertoires were generated with immunoSEQ multiplex PCR, while TCRdb's copy carries only in-frame clones and drops some. This table holds 300,000 to 500,000 clones, more than 75% found once. This TCR came from a woman in her thirties with acute COVID-19. V is TRBV20-1 and J is TRBJ2-7; D is possibly TRBD2 (6 bases). The material sequenced was PBMCs or T cells enriched from blood (not recorded which). The CDR3 DNA follows: TGCAGTGCTAGTATGGCAGGAGGGAGAGAGCAGTACTTC. It translates to CSASMAGGREQYF.